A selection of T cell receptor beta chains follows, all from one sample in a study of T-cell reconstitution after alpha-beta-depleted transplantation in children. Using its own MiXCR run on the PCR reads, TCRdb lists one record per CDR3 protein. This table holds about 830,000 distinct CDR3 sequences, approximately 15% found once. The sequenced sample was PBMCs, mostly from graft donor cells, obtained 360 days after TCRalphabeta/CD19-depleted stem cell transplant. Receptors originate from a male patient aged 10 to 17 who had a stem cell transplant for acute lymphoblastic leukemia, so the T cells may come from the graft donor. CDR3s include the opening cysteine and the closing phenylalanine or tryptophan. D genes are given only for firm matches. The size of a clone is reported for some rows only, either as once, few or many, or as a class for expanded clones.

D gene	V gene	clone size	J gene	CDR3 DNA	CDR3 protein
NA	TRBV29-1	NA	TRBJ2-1	TGCAGCGTATCAGACACCGGACTGTATTACAATGAGCAGTTCTTC	CSVSDTGLYYNEQFF
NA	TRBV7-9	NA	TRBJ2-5	TGTGCCAGCAATTGGGAGGTCTACGGGGCCCAGTACTTC	CASNWEVYGAQYF
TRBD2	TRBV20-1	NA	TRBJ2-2	TGCTGTGCTAGACGACTAGCGGCGAACACCGGGGAGCTGTTTTTT	CCARRLAANTGELFF
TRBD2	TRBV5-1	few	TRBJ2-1	TGCGCCAGCAGTCGGACTAGCGGGAGTTACGATGAGCAGTTCTTC	CASSRTSGSYDEQFF
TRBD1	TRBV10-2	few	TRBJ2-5	TGCGCCAGCAGTGATTACAGGGGTGGAGAGACCCAGTACTTC	CASSDYRGGETQYF
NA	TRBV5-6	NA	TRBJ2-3	TGTGCCAGCAGCTTTCCGGGACTTATACTCACAGATACGCAGTATTTT	CASSFPGLILTDTQYF
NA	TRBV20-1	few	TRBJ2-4	TGCAGTGCTACTTTAAACCTAGCCAAAAACATTCAGTACTTC	CSATLNLAKNIQYF
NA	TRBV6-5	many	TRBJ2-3	TGTGCCAGCAGTTACGGGGACCTAGGGGAAGATACGCAGTATTTT	CASSYGDLGEDTQYF
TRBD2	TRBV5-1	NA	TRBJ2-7	TGCGCCAGCAGCCCCCTAGCGGCCTACTACGAGCAGTACTTC	CASSPLAAYYEQYF
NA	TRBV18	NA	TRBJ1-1	TGTGCCAGCTCACCGCATGATCTGAACACTGAAGCTTTCTTT	CASSPHDLNTEAFF
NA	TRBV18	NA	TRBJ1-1	TGTGCCAGCTCATCGTCAGACAGGAATATGAACACTGAAGCTTTCTTT	CASSSSDRNMNTEAFF
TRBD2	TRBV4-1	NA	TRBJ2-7	TGCGCCAGCAGCCAAGACGGGCGGGAGGCCTCCTACGAGCAGTACTTC	CASSQDGREASYEQYF
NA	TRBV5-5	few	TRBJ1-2	TGTGCCAGCAACGATCGAAGGGGTCCGACCAACTATGGCTACACCTTC	CASNDRRGPTNYGYTF
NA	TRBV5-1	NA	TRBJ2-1	TGCGCCAGCAGCTTGGCCAAGACAGGAAGCAGCTCCTACAATGAGCAGTTCTTC	CASSLAKTGSSSYNEQFF
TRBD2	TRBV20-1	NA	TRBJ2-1	TGCAGTGCTAGAGGTCTCCTAGCGGGAAGTATAAATGAGCAGTTCTTC	CSARGLLAGSINEQFF
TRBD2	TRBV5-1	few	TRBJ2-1	TGCGCCAGCAGCTTGGCCGGGACTAGCGGGATAGGGGTGCGTGCCTACAATGAGCAGTTCTTC	CASSLAGTSGIGVRAYNEQFF
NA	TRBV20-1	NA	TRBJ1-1	TGCAGTGCTAGAGGTTTCGGGGGCACTGAAGCTTTCTTT	CSARGFGGTEAFF
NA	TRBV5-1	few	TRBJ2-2	TGCGCCAGCAGCTTGGCCAAGGGTCCAGAGAACACCGGGGAGCTGTTTTTT	CASSLAKGPENTGELFF
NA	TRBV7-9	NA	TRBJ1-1	TGTGCCAGCAGCTTACAACAGGGGAACACTGAAGCTTTCTTT	CASSLQQGNTEAFF
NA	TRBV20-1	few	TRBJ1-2	TGCAGTGCTAACGAAGGGAGGGGCCCCCAAGGCGGCTACACCTTC	CSANEGRGPQGGYTF
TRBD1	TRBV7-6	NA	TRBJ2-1	TGTGCCAGCAGCCGGGCGTTGGACAGGATATACAATGAGCAGTTCTTC	CASSRALDRIYNEQFF
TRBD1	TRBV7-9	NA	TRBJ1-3	TGTGCCAGCAGCTCTCAGGGGGCGAATGGAAACACCATATATTTT	CASSSQGANGNTIYF
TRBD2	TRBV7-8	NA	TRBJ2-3	TGTGCCAGCAGCTTAGGCCAAGTAGCGGGAGGGTCAGATACGCAGTATTTT	CASSLGQVAGGSDTQYF
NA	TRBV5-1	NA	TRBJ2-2	TGCGCCAGCCAAGGACACGCGAACACCGGGGAGCTGTTTTTT	CASQGHANTGELFF
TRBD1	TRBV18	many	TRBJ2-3	TGTGCCAGCTCGTCCGGGACAGGGATCACAGATACGCAGTATTTT	CASSSGTGITDTQYF
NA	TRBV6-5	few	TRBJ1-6	TGTGCCAGCAGTTACTCGAAGGCGTGGGGGCGTCAGAATTCACCCCTCCACTTT	CASSYSKAWGRQNSPLHF
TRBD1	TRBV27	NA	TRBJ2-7	TGTGCCAGCAGTGGACAGGGGTATTCCTACGAGCAGTACTTC	CASSGQGYSYEQYF
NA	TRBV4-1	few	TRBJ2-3	TGCGCCAGCAGCCAAGGAGATAGGGGGATCACAGATACGCAGTATTTT	CASSQGDRGITDTQYF
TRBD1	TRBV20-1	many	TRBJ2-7	TGCAGTGCTAGGGCACCCGGGACAGGGCACCACGAGCAGTACTTC	CSARAPGTGHHEQYF
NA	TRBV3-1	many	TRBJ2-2	TGTGCCAGCAGCCAAGTAGCCCACACCGGGGAGCTGTTTTTT	CASSQVAHTGELFF
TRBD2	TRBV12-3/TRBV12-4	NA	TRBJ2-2	TGTGCCAGCGGGGTAGCGGGAGCCTACACCGGGGAGCTGTTTTTT	CASGVAGAYTGELFF
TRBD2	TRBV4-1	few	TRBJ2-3	TGCGCCAGCAGCCAAGAGGGCGGGAGAGTTGACGGAGATACGCAGTATTTT	CASSQEGGRVDGDTQYF
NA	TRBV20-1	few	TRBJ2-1	TGCAGTACCCGCCGGACGGCCCCCTACAATGAGCAGTTCTTC	CSTRRTAPYNEQFF
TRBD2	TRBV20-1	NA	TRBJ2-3	TGCAGTGAGGAGCGGGAGGGCCTAGGGGCAGATACGCAGTATTTT	CSEEREGLGADTQYF
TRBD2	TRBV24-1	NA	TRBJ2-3	TGTGCCACCAGTGATCCCGGACTAGATGATACGCAGTATTTT	CATSDPGLDDTQYF
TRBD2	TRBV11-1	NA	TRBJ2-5	TGTGCCAGCAGCGGTGGACTAGCGGGAAACCAAGAGACCCAGTACTTC	CASSGGLAGNQETQYF
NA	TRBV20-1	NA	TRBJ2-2	TGCAGTGCTAGTGGGCTAGGGAAGGTCACGAACACCGGGGAGCTGTTTTTT	CSASGLGKVTNTGELFF
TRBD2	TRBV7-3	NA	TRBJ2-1	TGTGCCAGCAGCCCCTTCCCAATAGCGGGATCTCGTGGGCGGTCCTACAATGAGCAGTTCTTC	CASSPFPIAGSRGRSYNEQFF
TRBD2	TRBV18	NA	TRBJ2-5	TGTGCCAGCTCACCCCAGCGGGAGTTGGAGACCCAGTACTTC	CASSPQRELETQYF
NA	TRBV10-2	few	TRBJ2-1	TGCGCCAGCAGGGTTCTCCGGGGGGCGGGGCTGTCCTACAATGAGCAGTTCTTC	CASRVLRGAGLSYNEQFF
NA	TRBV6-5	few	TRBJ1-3	TGTGCCAGCAGTTACCAGCGGGGGGTGGTAAACACCATATATTTT	CASSYQRGVVNTIYF
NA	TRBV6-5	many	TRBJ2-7	TGTGCCAGCAGTTATGGACCGACTACCTCCTACGAGCAGTACTTC	CASSYGPTTSYEQYF
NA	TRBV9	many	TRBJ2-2	TGTGCCAGCAGCGTAGTAGGGGCTACCGGGGAGCTGTTTTTT	CASSVVGATGELFF
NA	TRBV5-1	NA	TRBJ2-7	TGCGCCAGCAGCATGGGCCAATTAGGGGGCGAGCAGTACTTC	CASSMGQLGGEQYF
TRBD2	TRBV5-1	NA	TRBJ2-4	TGCGCCAGCAGCTCTTCTGGGGGAGGGCCATTTAAGTACTTC	CASSSSGGGPFKYF
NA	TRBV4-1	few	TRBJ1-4	TGCGCCAGCAGCACAAAGGTCGGGGGCCCTGGTGGAACTAATGAAAAACTGTTTTTT	CASSTKVGGPGGTNEKLFF
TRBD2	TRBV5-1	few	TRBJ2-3	TGCGCCAGCAGTAGCGGGAGTTCAGATACGCAGTATTTT	CASSSGSSDTQYF
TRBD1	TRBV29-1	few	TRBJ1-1	TGCAGCGTTTGGACAGGGATGAACACTGAAGCTTTCTTT	CSVWTGMNTEAFF
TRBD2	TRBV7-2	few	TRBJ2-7	TGTGCCAGCAGCTTAGCGGGGACTACTCGAGGTTACGAGCAGTACTTC	CASSLAGTTRGYEQYF
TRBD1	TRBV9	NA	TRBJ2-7	TGTGCCAGCAGCGGACAGGGGCTCTCCTACGAGCAGTACTTC	CASSGQGLSYEQYF
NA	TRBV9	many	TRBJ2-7	TGTGCCAGCAGCGTAGATACAGACTACGAGCAGTACTTC	CASSVDTDYEQYF
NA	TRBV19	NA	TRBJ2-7	TGTGCCAGTAGTCGGGCAGTCTCTGATCACGAGCAGTACTTC	CASSRAVSDHEQYF
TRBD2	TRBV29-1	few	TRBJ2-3	TGCAGCGTCGCCTTAGCGGGAGGGCCCACAGATACGCAGTATTTT	CSVALAGGPTDTQYF
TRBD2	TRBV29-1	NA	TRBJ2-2	TGCAGCGTTCCGCTAGCGGGAGACTCCGGGGAGCTGTTTTTT	CSVPLAGDSGELFF
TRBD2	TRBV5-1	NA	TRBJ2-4	TGCGCCAGCAGCTCAACTAGCGGGAGTTGGCGTGGCTACCCGTACTTC	CASSSTSGSWRGYPYF
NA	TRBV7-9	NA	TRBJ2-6	TGTGCCAGCACTGGGGCCAACGTCCTGACTTTC	CASTGANVLTF
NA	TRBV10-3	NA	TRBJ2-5	TGTGCCATCAGTGAGTCTCTGCTCGGCGAGACCCAGTACTTC	CAISESLLGETQYF
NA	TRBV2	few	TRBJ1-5	TGTGCCAGCGGGGGGGCTCGCAATCAGCCCCAGCATTTT	CASGGARNQPQHF
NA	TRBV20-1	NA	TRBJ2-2	TGCAGTGCTAGCGGGAGCCCTAACACCGGGGAGCTGTTTTTT	CSASGSPNTGELFF
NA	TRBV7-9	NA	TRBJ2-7	TGTGCCAGCAGCTTGGATTCGGGCAACGAGCAGTACTTC	CASSLDSGNEQYF